Described below is a single T cell receptor (beta chain) sequence and its context. As yet, its antigen is unknown. TCRdb's table, derived via immunoSEQ multiplex PCR, lists solely in-frame clones and lacks some. The table has some 30,000 clones, about 81% seen once. This sample is drawn from a study of T cells in localized non-small cell lung cancer. Findings and caveats of the study: Peak T cell clonality was found in uninvolved adjacent lung, exceeding tumor.

Sequences were derived from peripheral blood, sampled before any cancer treatment. The TCR was taken from a male donor at least 60 years old with stage II squamous cell lung carcinoma.

CDR3 sequence reads: CASSQPAGVQETQYF. As DNA, the CDR3 is TGTGCCAGCAGCCAACCAGCGGGAGTCCAAGAGACCCAGTACTTC. V is TRBV14 and J is TRBJ2-5, with 8 bases that match TRBD2. Germline V CDR1 and CDR2: SGHDN, FVKESK. V shed 2 bases and J 1 base; nucleotides not matched to a gene: 3. The CDR3 is made up of 15 amino acids. Full variable domain (outside the CDR3, taken from reference TRBV14 and TRBJ2-5): EAGVTQFPSHSVIEKGQTVTLRCDPISGHDNLYWYRRVMGKEIKFLLHFVKESKQDESGMPNNRFLAERTGGTYSTLKVQPAELEDSGVYFCASSQPAGVQETQYFGPGTRLLVL.